What follows are 16 T cell receptor beta chains derived from one specimen sequenced in a study of cytomegalovirus exposure and HLA in healthy donors. With 60 Vbeta and 13 Jbeta primers, the PCR was carried out. The table came from immunoSEQ multiplex PCR; TCRdb's copy has only in-frame clones and leaves some out. The sample includes more than 150,000 clones, 80% of them seen just once. Source material: PBMCs. The receptors were gathered from a boy under 18 in good health and CMV-seronegative.

CDR3 protein: CASSLALGVGQPQHF. DNA for the CDR3: TGTGCCAGCAGCTTAGCGTTGGGAGTCGGTCAGCCCCAGCATTTT. V gene TRBV7-6 combines with J gene TRBJ1-5; no definite D call. The germline V gene encodes CDR1 SGHVS and CDR2 FNYEAQ. The ends were cut back, 0 bases at V and 6 bases at J, with 12 bases in the middle. The CDR3 runs 15 residues.

This clone was counted between two and nine times. The rearrangement links TRBV30 to TRBJ1-1, with 9 bases identical to TRBD1. The CDR3 extends over 15 amino acids. The germline V gene has CDR1 GTSNPN and CDR2 SVGIG (reference sequence). The V and J ends lost 2 bases and 3 bases, in that order; junction bases with no gene match: 7. The CDR3 protein is CAWSTRTGVDTEAFF. CDR3 nucleotide sequence: TGTGCCTGGAGTACTAGGACAGGGGTTGACACTGAAGCTTTCTTT.

The V gene is TRBV11-2, the J gene TRBJ1-1, with unresolved D. V was trimmed by 1 base and J by 10 bases, leaving 13 bases between them. From germline, CDR1 is SGHAT and CDR2 FQNNGV. The CDR3 is 13 residues long. CDR3 bases: TGTGCCAGCAGCTTAGGCACGGGGAACGGAGCTTTCTTT. It specifies CASSLGTGNGAFF.

V usage is TRBV30 and J usage is TRBJ2-7; 11 nucleotides line up with TRBD2. V shed 8 bases, J shed 3 bases, and the junction held 3 bases outside the gene matches. Looked up from germline, CDR1 is GTSNPN and CDR2 is SVGIG (reference sequence). This CDR3 spans 12 amino acids. CDR3 residues: CALTSGNYEQYF. For the CDR3, the DNA is TGTGCCCTGACTAGCGGGAACTACGAGCAGTACTTC.

This clone was recorded only once. V is TRBV20-1 and J is TRBJ2-3, with D hard to call. The V end was cut by 8 bases, the J end by 3 bases, with 9 bases between. This CDR3 spans 11 amino acids. Germline-derived CDR1 and CDR2 are DFQATT and SNEGSKA (reference sequence). The CDR3 loop reads CSPETTDTQYF. The DNA of the CDR3 is TGCAGTCCAGAAACAACAGATACGCAGTATTTT.

Points on this clone: An end of the junction does not agree with germline; a read error may underlie this. The chain has TRBV7-7 and TRBJ2-5; 9 bases agree with TRBD1. CDR1 and CDR2 (germline): SSHAT, FNYEAQ (reference sequence). The CDR3 has 14 amino acids. This CDR3 reads CASSRQGVQETQYF. The CDR3 DNA follows: TGTGCTAGCAGCCGACAGGGGGTCCAAGAGACCCAGTACTTC. Combining the CDR3 with reference TRBV7-7 and TRBJ2-5 gives the whole variable domain GAGVSQSPRYKVTKRGQDVTLRCDPISSHATLYWYQQALGQGPEFLTYFNYEAQPDKSGLPSDRFSAERPEGSISTLTIQRTEQRDSAMYRCASSRQGVQETQYFGPGTRLLVL.

The V gene is TRBV5-6, the J gene TRBJ1-1; D gene unclear. This CDR3 spans 14 amino acids. Germline V gene data show CDR1 as SGHDT and CDR2 as YYEEEE. V was shortened by 0 bases and J by 3 bases, with 9 bases between the two germline ends. The CDR3 DNA reads TGTGCCAGCAGCTTGGTGGAGTTCGACACTGAAGCTTTCTTT. Its translation: CASSLVEFDTEAFF.

This rearrangement joins TRBV4-1 to TRBJ2-2; D possibly corresponds to TRBD1 (6 bases). The V end was cut by 1 base, the J end by 0 bases, with 12 bases between. The CDR3 covers 17 residues. Germline CDR1 and CDR2: MGHRA and YSYEKL. The chain's CDR3 is CASSQVQGPANTGELFF. The CDR3 DNA follows: TGCGCCAGCAGCCAAGTACAGGGCCCGGCGAACACCGGGGAGCTGTTTTTT.

J is TRBJ2-5 and V is TRBV5-6, with TRBD2 identical over 11 bases. Germline lookup yields CDR1 SGHDT and CDR2 YYEEEE. The CDR3 runs 15 residues. Trimming at V came to 4 bases and at J to 4 bases, leaving 6 bases not matched to a gene. This chain's CDR3 is CASSQTSGVLETQYF. The DNA of the CDR3 is TGTGCCAGCAGCCAGACTAGCGGGGTATTAGAGACCCAGTACTTC.

This clone was picked up one time. The chain carries TRBV19 and TRBJ1-4; no clear D gene. Per germline, CDR1 LNHDA and CDR2 SQIVND (reference sequence). The V end was cut by 5 bases, the J end by 5 bases, with 15 bases between. This CDR3 has 15 amino acids. The CDR3 loop reads CASSLTAVPNEKLFF. CDR3 DNA sequence: TGTGCCAGTAGTTTAACAGCGGTCCCCAATGAAAAACTGTTTTTT.

V and J are TRBV7-2 and TRBJ1-1, with a possible D match to TRBD1 (6 bases). The V gene lost 5 bases and the J gene lost 3 bases, with 13 bases spanning the gap. CDR3 size: 14 residues. Germline CDR1 and CDR2: SGHTA and FQGNSA. CDR3 sequence: CASSIQGGDTEAFF. In nucleotides, the CDR3 is TGTGCCAGCAGCATACAGGGAGGGGACACTGAAGCTTTCTTT. Looking up the rest from reference TRBV7-2 and TRBJ1-1 gives the full variable domain: GAGVSQSPSNKVTEKGKDVELRCDPISGHTALYWYRQSLGQGLEFLIYFQGNSAPDKSGLPSDRFSAERTGGSVSTLTIQRTQQEDSAVYLCASSIQGGDTEAFFGQGTRLTVV.

This rearrangement joins TRBV4-3 to TRBJ2-7, with TRBD1 matching 7 bases. Germline V gives CDR1 LGHNA, CDR2 YSLEER. This CDR3 is 15 amino acids long. The V gene end was trimmed by 1 base and the J gene end by 3 bases; junction bases not matched to a gene: 6. The CDR3 nucleotides are TGCGCCAGCAGCCAAGCTGTTACAGGGGTCTACGAGCAGTACTTC. Translated, it gives CASSQAVTGVYEQYF.

The chain recombines TRBV6-6 with TRBJ1-6; D not resolved. Trimming stripped 2 bases from V and 7 bases from J, with 12 bases between. The germline V gene has CDR1 MNHNY and CDR2 SVGAGI (reference sequence). The CDR3 runs 15 residues. The CDR3 spells CASSYGPGPNSPLHF. The CDR3 bases are TGTGCCAGCAGTTACGGTCCAGGTCCAAATTCACCCCTCCACTTT.

The rearrangement uses TRBV19 and TRBJ1-2; no clear D. Germline V gene sequence: CDR1 LNHDA, CDR2 SQIVND (reference sequence). The CDR3 covers 11 residues. V dropped 6 bases and J dropped 4 bases, with 6 bases sitting between them. The CDR3 DNA reads as TGTGCCAGTAGGGACTTCTATGGCTACACCTTC. It specifies CASRDFYGYTF.

The chain recombines TRBV11-3 with TRBJ1-1; D might be TRBD1 (6 bases). Trimming took off 5 bases at V and 0 bases at J, with 7 bases between the two ends. This CDR3 has 13 amino acids. CDR1 SGHNT and CDR2 YENEEA come from the germline V gene. CDR3 in amino acids: CASSRTVNTEAFF. The CDR3 nucleotides read TGTGCCAGCAGCAGGACAGTGAACACTGAAGCTTTCTTT.

This clone was observed a handful of times. The V and J genes are TRBV6-1 and TRBJ1-2; D remains unclear. The length of the CDR3 is 15 residues. V was shortened by 2 bases and J by 3 bases, with 13 bases between the two germline ends. Germline CDR1 and CDR2: MNHNS and SASEGT. CDR3 loop: CASSESVASDYGYTF. The CDR3 bases are TGTGCCAGCAGTGAAAGCGTAGCGTCGGACTATGGCTACACCTTC.